Described below is a single TCR beta chain sequence and its context. There are 12 residues in the CDR3. Germline values: CDR1 MNHNY, CDR2 SVGAGI (reference sequence). Trimming removed 0 bases at V and 6 bases at J, with 4 bases between. Only in-frame clones appear in the TCRdb table, and some are missing; sequencing was by immunoSEQ multiplex PCR. The sample includes approximately 500,000 clones, almost 97% of them seen just once. This specimen comes from a study of shared clonotypes between healthy human individuals. The overall study: CD4 naive and CD4 memory each took three plates per donor, while CD8 naive took two and CD8 memory one.

Healthy HIV-negative adults with no recent acute infections or vaccinations were recruited as donors. A split of CD4+ cells into CD45RA+ naive and CD45RA-negative memory subsets was performed. Sequences were obtained from naive CD4+ T cells sorted from blood. Sample subset: CD45RA+ positively selected. The gene calls are TRBV6-6 and TRBJ2-3; D is unresolved. This TCR derives from a woman aged 25 to 45 in good health. The CDR3 spells CASSYSYDTQYF. The CDR3 DNA follows: TGTGCCAGCAGTTACTCGTATGATACGCAGTATTTT.